The 28 T cell receptor beta chains below were found in one sample sequenced in a study of monozygotic twins with inflammatory bowel disease. Following a re-call of the 5' RACE reads, TCRdb has one entry per CDR3 protein and lacks DNA. The sample table sets out about 300,000 distinct CDR3 sequences. The material sequenced was blood. Every receptor here comes from a human donor with ulcerative colitis or Crohn's disease, or a healthy co-twin of an affected twin (not recorded which).

V is TRBV6-6 and J is TRBJ1-2. The germline CDR1 and CDR2 sequences are MNHNY and SVGAGI (reference sequence). The CDR3 is made up of 13 amino acids. CDR3 in amino acids: CASSYYDGYGYTF.

The genes are TRBV7-9 and TRBJ2-1; the D call from TCRdb, TRBD2, cannot be confirmed without DNA. This CDR3 region has 17 residues. Per germline, CDR1 SEHNR and CDR2 FQNEAQ (reference sequence). The CDR3 sequence: CASSSSLAGGPGNEQFF.

The genes are TRBV7-2 and TRBJ1-6. Germline V gene lookup returns CDR1 SGHTA and CDR2 FQGNSA. This CDR3 has 13 residues. The CDR3 protein is CASSFDYNSPLHF.

This chain connects TRBV5-1 to TRBJ1-2; TCRdb's assignment of TRBD1 cannot be checked, as there is no DNA. CDR1 is SGHRS and CDR2 is YFSETQ in the germline V gene. The CDR3 sequence is 14 residues long. CDR3 in amino acids: CASSTTGDYYGYTF.

The genes are TRBV29-1 and TRBJ2-1; TCRdb designates TRBD2, a call that cannot be tested without DNA. Germline V gene sequence: CDR1 SQVTM, CDR2 ANQGSEA. The length of the CDR3 is 13 residues. This CDR3 reads CSVGSGGLYEQFF.

J is TRBJ2-4 and V is TRBV20-1. The germline V gene has CDR1 DFQATT and CDR2 SNEGSKA (reference sequence). This CDR3 spans 16 amino acids. The CDR3 loop reads CSARVSGNLAKNIQYF.

The chain joins TRBV4-3 to TRBJ2-1; TCRdb returns TRBD2, unconfirmable since there is no DNA. CDR1 and CDR2 from the germline V gene are LGHNA and YSLEER. The CDR3 covers 19 residues. The CDR3: CASSHPEASGRRLANEQFF.

V and J are TRBV21-1 and TRBJ2-7; the D call of TRBD1 rests on TCRdb alone, since no DNA is present to check it. TRBV21-1 constitutes a pseudogene. The length of the CDR3 is 14 residues. CDR3 region: CASSPPGAGSEQYF.

This sequence joins TRBV7-2 and TRBJ1-1; with no DNA, the TCRdb D assignment of TRBD1 cannot be verified. Per germline, CDR1 SGHTA and CDR2 FQGNSA. This CDR3 comprises 15 residues. The CDR3 loop reads CASSLEGSLNTEAFF.

The CDR3 region is CASSPGRDRDYEQYF. The rearrangement links TRBV3-1 to TRBJ2-7; TCRdb returns TRBD1, unconfirmable since there is no DNA. The CDR3 runs to 15 residues. Germline V gene lookup returns CDR1 LGHDT and CDR2 YNNKEL (reference sequence).

The genes are TRBV29-1 and TRBJ2-5; the TCRdb call, TRBD1, lacks DNA for checking. In germline, CDR1 is SQVTM, CDR2 ANQGSEA. This CDR3 is 14 amino acids long. The CDR3 spells CSITPRTNQETQYF.

The rearrangement uses TRBV27 and TRBJ1-5. Germline V gene lookup returns CDR1 MNHEY and CDR2 SMNVEV (reference sequence). This CDR3 has 13 residues. The CDR3: CASRRGAGQPQHF.

J is TRBJ1-5 and V is TRBV7-2; TCRdb designates TRBD1, a call that cannot be tested without DNA. The CDR3 loop spans 15 amino acids. The germline V gene has CDR1 SGHTA and CDR2 FQGNSA. CDR3 in amino acids: CASSPNRGPNQPQHF.

V gene TRBV19 combines with J gene TRBJ2-2; TCRdb lists TRBD1, though no DNA is available to test this call. The CDR3 is made up of 15 amino acids. The germline V gene has CDR1 LNHDA and CDR2 SQIVND (reference sequence). Here the CDR3 reads CASSIWGRNSGELFF.

This chain connects TRBV6-1 to TRBJ2-5; TCRdb reports TRBD1, a call that lacks DNA to check it against. CDR1 and CDR2 from the germline V gene are MNHNS and SASEGT. This CDR3 comprises 16 residues. The CDR3 region is CASSTISGGHEETQYF.

The V and J genes are TRBV7-9 and TRBJ2-3; the TCRdb D gene call, TRBD2, has no DNA to confirm it. The CDR3 consists of 15 residues. Germline CDR1 reads SEHNR; CDR2 reads FQNEAQ (reference sequence). The CDR3 loop reads CASSSVAGSTDTQYF.

The V call is TRBV28, the J call TRBJ1-6; with no DNA, the TCRdb D assignment of TRBD1 cannot be verified. The CDR3 consists of 15 residues. Germline CDR1 is MDHEN and CDR2 is SYDVKM. This CDR3 reads CASSSSGTRRSPLHF.

This chain uses TRBV27 with TRBJ1-5. The length of the CDR3 is 16 residues. Germline V gene data show CDR1 as MNHEY and CDR2 as SMNVEV (reference sequence). The CDR3: CASFPQASYSNQPQHF.

The rearrangement uses TRBV10-3 and TRBJ2-7; checking the TCRdb D call of TRBD2 is not possible without DNA. The CDR3 is 13 residues long. In germline, CDR1 is ENHRY, CDR2 SYGVKD. The CDR3 region is CAIRASTGYEQYF.

This chain connects TRBV20-1 to TRBJ2-5; TCRdb returns TRBD1, unconfirmable since there is no DNA. The CDR3 covers 15 residues. Germline lookup yields CDR1 DFQATT and CDR2 SNEGSKA (reference sequence). CDR3 protein: CSAADDLSGQETQYF.

The rearrangement links TRBV18 to TRBJ2-5; TCRdb's D call, TRBD1, is unchecked because there is no DNA. The CDR3 spans 13 residues. Germline loops: CDR1 KGHSH, CDR2 LQKENI. CDR3 sequence reads: CASSAGRQETQYF.

The chain couples TRBV20-1 to TRBJ1-2; TCRdb gives TRBD1 as the D gene, but with no DNA this cannot be confirmed. The CDR3 sequence is 14 residues long. CDR1 DFQATT and CDR2 SNEGSKA come from the germline V gene (reference sequence). CDR3 in amino acids: CSARVARDSYGYTF.

The chain carries TRBV11-2 and TRBJ1-2. The CDR3 extends over 16 amino acids. Per the germline V gene, CDR1 is SGHAT and CDR2 is FQNNGV. CDR3 amino acids: CASSLGSWTANYGYTF.

The gene calls are TRBV28 and TRBJ2-5; as DNA is missing, the TRBD2 call by TCRdb cannot be tested. CDR3 length: 15 amino acids. Germline CDR1 is MDHEN and CDR2 is SYDVKM. The CDR3 loop is CASSPSGGGQETQYF.

The gene calls are TRBV12-3 or TRBV12-4 and TRBJ1-6; TCRdb outputs TRBD1, but without DNA this stays unchecked. The CDR3 runs 15 residues. CDR3: CASSLGDRASSPLHF.

The chain carries TRBV7-8 and TRBJ2-2. This CDR3 is 17 amino acids long. Germline assignment: CDR1 SGHVS and CDR2 FQNEAQ. The chain's CDR3 is CASSLAFTTRNTGELFF.

The rearrangement uses TRBV15 and TRBJ2-2. CDR3 size: 13 residues. CDR1 LNHNV and CDR2 YYDKDF come from the germline V gene (reference sequence). CDR3: CATSRYRTGELFF.

The chain employs TRBV1 and TRBJ2-3; without DNA, the TCRdb call of TRBD2 cannot be checked. TRBV1 is labeled a pseudogene. This CDR3 is 17 amino acids long. The CDR3 loop reads CTSSQDSKRGAADTQYF.